The 6 T cell receptor beta chains listed next were all sequenced from one sample in a study of cytomegalovirus exposure and HLA in healthy donors. Both 60 Vbeta primers and 13 Jbeta primers went into the PCR. Libraries were prepared by immunoSEQ multiplex PCR; TCRdb keeps only in-frame clonotypes and omits some of them. This sample contains 100,000 to 150,000 clones. The specimen sequenced was PBMCs. The receptors come from a woman aged 40 to 50 in good health and CMV-seropositive.

The rearrangement joins TRBV30 to TRBJ2-2; D perhaps matches TRBD2 (5 bases). Per germline, CDR1 GTSNPN and CDR2 SVGIG (reference sequence). The CDR3 loop spans 16 amino acids. Trimming pared 0 bases from V and 1 base from J, leaving 12 bases between. The CDR3 loop is CAWSVSGKLNTGELFF. CDR3 nucleotides: TGTGCCTGGAGTGTTTCGGGGAAATTGAACACCGGGGAGCTGTTTTTT.

This chain connects TRBV27 to TRBJ2-7, with D maybe TRBD2 (6 bases). This CDR3 is built from 15 residues. The germline gives CDR1 MNHEY, CDR2 SMNVEV (reference sequence). Trimming took 3 bases from V and 4 from J, leaving 16 bases between them. The CDR3 reads CASSFLAGGGYEQYF. CDR3 DNA sequence: TGTGCCAGCAGTTTTCTCGCAGGAGGAGGGTACGAGCAGTACTTC.

V gene TRBV7-9 combines with J gene TRBJ2-7; TRBD2 agrees at 14 bases. CDR1 is SEHNR and CDR2 is FQNEAQ in the germline V gene (reference sequence). Losses at the gene ends were 4 bases for V and 3 bases for J; bases not matched to a gene: 5. This CDR3 is built from 16 residues. CDR3 nucleotide sequence: TGTGCCAGCAGCTATGGGACTAGCGGGAGCCTCTACGAGCAGTACTTC. This gives the protein CASSYGTSGSLYEQYF.

CDR3 bases: TGTGCCAGCAGTTCTACGCCGAGGGACGAGCAGTACTTC. Protein product: CASSSTPRDEQYF. The chain is built from TRBV2 and TRBJ2-7, with a weak D call TRBD2 (5 bases). The CDR3 sequence is 13 residues long. Germline V gene data show CDR1 as SNHLY and CDR2 as FYNNEI. Trimming took 5 bases from V and 5 from J, leaving 13 bases between them.

Details on this clone: Other DNA sequences in the same sample also yield this CDR3. V and J are TRBV7-3 and TRBJ1-5, with 7 bases that match TRBD1. CDR1 is SGHTA, CDR2 FQGTGA, per germline. With 7 bases clipped from V and 0 bases from J, the junction kept 12 bases outside the gene matches. CDR3 length: 17 residues. The CDR3 coding sequence is TGTGCCAGCAACAGACAGGGCCCTCTTTCTAGCAATCAGCCCCAGCATTTT. Amino acids: CASNRQGPLSSNQPQHF.

CDR3 DNA: TGTGCCAGCAGCTCCTCAGGGGGTTCTTTTGTGGCCCAGTACTTC. This codes for CASSSSGGSFVAQYF. This sequence joins TRBV7-8 and TRBJ2-5, with TRBD1 matching over 7 bases. Trimming removed 4 bases from V and 9 bases from J; junction bases left unmatched: 14. Germline loops: CDR1 SGHVS, CDR2 FQNEAQ. The CDR3 runs to 15 residues.